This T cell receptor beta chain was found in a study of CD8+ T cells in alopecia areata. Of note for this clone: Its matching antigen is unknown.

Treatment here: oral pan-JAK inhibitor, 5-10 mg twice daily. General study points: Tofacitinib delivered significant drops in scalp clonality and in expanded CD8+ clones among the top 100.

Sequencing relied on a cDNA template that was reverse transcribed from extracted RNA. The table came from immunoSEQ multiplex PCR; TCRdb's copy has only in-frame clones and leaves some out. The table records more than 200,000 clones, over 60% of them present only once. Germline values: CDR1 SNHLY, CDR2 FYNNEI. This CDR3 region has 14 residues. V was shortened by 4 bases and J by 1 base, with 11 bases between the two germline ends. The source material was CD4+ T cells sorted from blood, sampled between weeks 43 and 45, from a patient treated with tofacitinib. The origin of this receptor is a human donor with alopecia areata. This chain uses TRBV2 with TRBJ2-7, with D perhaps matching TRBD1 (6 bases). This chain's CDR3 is CASSGTAVSYEQYF. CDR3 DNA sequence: TGTGCCAGCAGTGGGACAGCGGTGTCCTACGAGCAGTACTTC.